Presented here are 29 T cell receptor beta chains from one specimen sequenced in a study of CD8 T cells in Susac syndrome. Random hexamers primed reverse transcription of about 0.5 to 1 ug RNA. MiXCR, applied by TCRdb to the immunoSEQ multiplex PCR reads, yields one record per CDR3 protein. Of about 400,000 distinct CDR3 sequences in the sample, more than 70% were seen once. Sequencing was carried out using CD8+ T cells from PBMCs. All receptors derive from a human donor with multiple sclerosis.

The V and J genes are TRBV28 and TRBJ2-7, with TRBD1 as a possible D gene (6 bases). Trimming left V 3 bases short and J 2 bases short, with 11 bases between. This CDR3 is built from 14 residues. Germline V gene data show CDR1 as MDHEN and CDR2 as SYDVKM. This CDR3 is CASSFGDTPYEQYF. CDR3 nucleotide sequence: TGTGCCAGCAGTTTCGGGGACACCCCCTACGAGCAGTACTTC. Full variable domain (remainder filled in from reference TRBV28 and TRBJ2-7): DVKVTQSSRYLVKRTGEKVFLECVQDMDHENMFWYRQDPGLGLRLIYFSYDVKMKEKGDIPEGYSVSREKKERFSLILESASTNQTSMYLCASSFGDTPYEQYFGPGTRLTVT.

The chain has TRBV29-1 and TRBJ2-7; 10 nucleotides match TRBD2. The germline V gene has CDR1 SQVTM and CDR2 ANQGSEA. The CDR3 totals 14 residues. The V and J ends lost 8 bases and 3 bases, in that order; junction bases with no gene match: 10. CDR3 sequence: CSLTRGLALYEQYF. DNA for the CDR3: TGCAGCCTAACTCGGGGACTAGCGCTCTACGAGCAGTACTTC.

The chain combines TRBV5-6 with TRBJ2-7; the match to TRBD1 covers 9 bases. V gave up 3 bases and J gave up 6 bases; unmatched junction bases: 10. Looked up from germline, CDR1 is SGHDT and CDR2 is YYEEEE. CDR3 length equals 15 residues. The CDR3 here is CASSWWTGEEREQYF. For the CDR3, the DNA is TGTGCCAGCAGCTGGTGGACAGGGGAGGAGCGCGAGCAGTACTTC. Using reference TRBV5-6 and TRBJ2-7 for the parts outside the CDR3, the full variable domain is DAGVTQSPTHLIKTRGQQVTLRCSPKSGHDTVSWYQQALGQGPQFIFQYYEEEERQRGNFPDRFSGHQFPNYSSELNVNALLLGDSALYLCASSWWTGEEREQYFGPGTRLTVT.

The genes are TRBV6-2 or TRBV6-3 and TRBJ2-1; D ambiguous. Germline CDR1 MNHEY, CDR2 SVGEGT. V was clipped by 7 bases and J by 8 bases, with 15 bases between them. The CDR3 runs to 13 residues. This chain's CDR3 is CASIGLSSDEQFF. Written as DNA, the CDR3 is TGTGCCAGCATTGGCCTTAGCAGCGATGAGCAGTTCTTC.

The chain is built from TRBV4-1 and TRBJ2-7; no definite D call. This CDR3 contains 14 residues. Germline assignment: CDR1 MGHRA and CDR2 YSYEKL. V lost 2 bases and J 3 bases, leaving 11 bases between the germline ends. The CDR3 sequence is CASSQNFNNYEQYF. In DNA form, the CDR3 reads TGCGCCAGCAGCCAAAATTTCAACAACTACGAGCAGTACTTC.

The V call is TRBV30, the J call TRBJ2-1; the D gene could be TRBD1 or TRBD2 (6 bases each). V lost 4 bases and J 2 bases, leaving 12 bases between the germline ends. The V gene's germline CDR1 is GTSNPN and CDR2 SVGIG (reference sequence). CDR3 length equals 14 residues. This CDR3 reads CAWMGGQTYNEQFF. In DNA form, the CDR3 reads TGTGCCTGGATGGGGGGCCAGACCTACAATGAGCAGTTCTTC.

The gene calls are TRBV15 and TRBJ1-3, with D hard to call. This CDR3 has 16 residues. The germline V and J ends were trimmed by 0 bases and 0 bases, with 9 bases remaining between them. From germline, CDR1 is LNHNV and CDR2 YYDKDF (reference sequence). CDR3 sequence: CATSRDGSVSGNTIYF. The CDR3 DNA reads as TGTGCCACCAGCAGAGATGGTTCAGTCTCTGGAAACACCATATATTTT.

The chain combines TRBV11-2 with TRBJ2-5; D perhaps matches TRBD1 (5 bases). Trimming pared 6 bases from V and 1 base from J, leaving 15 bases between. This CDR3 spans 15 amino acids. In germline, CDR1 is SGHAT, CDR2 FQNNGV. The CDR3 bases are TGTGCCAGCAGGGTTACAGGTTTTCTCCAAGAGACCCAGTACTTC. As protein: CASRVTGFLQETQYF.

V is TRBV19 and J is TRBJ2-7; TRBD2 is a possible D gene (5 bases). The CDR3 runs 14 residues. From germline, CDR1 is LNHDA and CDR2 SQIVND (reference sequence). V was pared by 9 bases and J by 2 bases, with 17 bases between. The CDR3 sequence is CASSAGGATYEQYF. The CDR3 coding sequence is TGTGCCAGCTCCGCCGGAGGCGCCACCTACGAGCAGTACTTC.

The chain has TRBV19 and TRBJ1-2; D gene unclear. This CDR3 spans 13 amino acids. The V and J ends lost 3 bases and 4 bases respectively, with 9 bases between them. The germline V gene encodes CDR1 LNHDA and CDR2 SQIVND (reference sequence). The CDR3 is CASSIYGSYGYTF. DNA of the CDR3: TGTGCCAGTAGTATCTATGGGAGCTATGGCTACACCTTC. The complete variable domain, with remaining parts taken from reference TRBV19 and TRBJ1-2, reads DGGITQSPKYLFRKEGQNVTLSCEQNLNHDAMYWYRQDPGQGLRLIYYSQIVNDFQKGDIAEGYSVSREKKESFPLTVTSAQKNPTAFYLCASSIYGSYGYTFGSGTRLTVV.

This chain links TRBV27 with TRBJ2-7; TRBD1 agrees at 9 bases. The CDR3 has 15 residues. CDR1 MNHEY and CDR2 SMNVEV come from the germline V gene (reference sequence). V lost 3 bases to trimming and J lost 2 bases; unmatched junction nucleotides: 5. The CDR3 nucleotides are TGTGCCAGCAGTTTCCGGGACAGGGAAACCTACGAGCAGTACTTC. Its translation is CASSFRDRETYEQYF.

The rearrangement joins TRBV9 to TRBJ1-2, with D possibly matching TRBD1 (5 bases). The V end was cut by 2 bases, the J end by 4 bases, with 15 bases between. The CDR3 is made up of 15 amino acids. Germline assignment: CDR1 SGDLS and CDR2 YYNGEE. Here the CDR3 reads CASSVLGTAGYGYTF. The CDR3 nucleotides read TGTGCCAGCAGCGTCCTAGGGACGGCTGGCTATGGCTACACCTTC.

This clonotype was detected only a few times. The chain joins TRBV19 to TRBJ1-2; D gene ambiguous. V was cut by 6 bases and J by 4 bases, with 9 bases left in between. Germline V gene lookup returns CDR1 LNHDA and CDR2 SQIVND (reference sequence). CDR3 size: 12 residues. CDR3: CASSPGIYGYTF. CDR3 DNA sequence: TGTGCCAGTAGCCCGGGGATCTATGGCTACACCTTC.

The chain links TRBV3-1 to TRBJ2-6, with D perhaps matching TRBD1 (5 bases). Germline lookup yields CDR1 LGHDT and CDR2 YNNKEL (reference sequence). Trimming pared 2 bases from V and 0 bases from J, leaving 17 bases between. The CDR3 extends over 19 amino acids. CDR3 region: CASSQLNEQAYSGANVLTF. The DNA for the CDR3 is TGTGCCAGCAGCCAACTAAACGAACAGGCTTACTCTGGGGCCAACGTCCTGACTTTC. Full variable domain (missing parts from reference TRBV3-1 and TRBJ2-6): DTAVSQTPKYLVTQMGNDKSIKCEQNLGHDTMYWYKQDSKKFLKIMFSYNNKELIINETVPNRFSPKSPDKAHLNLHINSLELGDSAVYFCASSQLNEQAYSGANVLTFGAGSRLTVL.

The V call is TRBV7-6, the J call TRBJ2-2; 12 nucleotides align to TRBD1. Germline CDR1 is SGHVS and CDR2 is FNYEAQ. V shed 7 bases, J shed 3 bases, and the junction held 15 bases outside the gene matches. The CDR3 is made up of 19 amino acids. CDR3 nucleotides: TGTGCCAGCACCCAGAATCGGGACAGGGGGCTTTTTGACACCGGGGAGCTGTTTTTT. It encodes CASTQNRDRGLFDTGELFF.

V and J are TRBV7-9 and TRBJ2-5; 9 bases agree with TRBD1. CDR3 size: 14 residues. Looked up from germline, CDR1 is SEHNR and CDR2 is FQNEAQ (reference sequence). With 4 bases clipped from V and 4 bases from J, the junction kept 4 bases outside the gene matches. CDR3 in amino acids: CASSWTGDVETQYF. The CDR3 DNA is TGTGCCAGCAGCTGGACAGGGGATGTAGAGACCCAGTACTTC.

J is TRBJ2-5 and V is TRBV27, with D tentatively TRBD2 (6 bases). In germline, CDR1 is MNHEY, CDR2 SMNVEV (reference sequence). CDR3 size: 13 residues. The V end lost 3 bases, the J end lost 5 bases, and 10 bases lay between the germline ends. In nucleotides, the CDR3 is TGTGCCAGCAGTTTTGCAGGGAGGGAGACCCAGTACTTC. Residues: CASSFAGRETQYF.

This chain connects TRBV7-9 to TRBJ2-7, with 9 positions matching TRBD1. CDR3 length: 15 amino acids. V was pared by 4 bases and J by 0 bases, with 4 bases of the junction left unmatched. Germline assignment: CDR1 SEHNR and CDR2 FQNEAQ (reference sequence). CDR3 sequence reads: CASSSGQGGSYEQYF. The CDR3 DNA reads TGTGCCAGCAGCTCGGGACAGGGCGGCTCCTACGAGCAGTACTTC.

The CDR3 DNA is TGTGCCAGCAGCTTGTCTGGACAGAGGAGGGAAAAACTGTTTTTT. It encodes CASSLSGQRREKLFF. The rearrangement uses TRBV5-6 and TRBJ1-4, with D possibly being TRBD1 (6 bases). Germline V gene sequence: CDR1 SGHDT, CDR2 YYEEEE. With 1 base removed from V and 8 bases from J, the gap between germline ends came to 15 bases. The CDR3 totals 15 residues.

The chain uses TRBV27 and TRBJ1-5; D not resolved. The CDR3 spans 15 residues. CDR1 is MNHEY, CDR2 SMNVEV, per germline (reference sequence). Deletions cut 1 base from V and 0 bases from J, with 7 bases between. CDR3 in amino acids: CASSLFSGSNQPQHF. CDR3 in DNA: TGTGCCAGCAGTTTATTTTCAGGTAGCAATCAGCCCCAGCATTTT.

This clonotype was found once. The chain employs TRBV6-1 and TRBJ2-2; either TRBD1 or TRBD2 may supply D (5 bases each). CDR1 is MNHNS and CDR2 is SASEGT in the germline V gene. V lost 11 bases to trimming and J lost 7 bases, with 23 bases between them. The CDR3 extends over 15 amino acids. CDR3 in amino acids: CASAPFSGDGGELFF. The DNA for the CDR3 is TGTGCCTCCGCCCCCTTTTCCGGGGACGGCGGGGAGCTGTTTTTT.

CDR3 sequence: CASSLGVQNTEAFF. The CDR3 bases are TGTGCCAGCAGCTTAGGAGTCCAGAACACTGAAGCTTTCTTT. The chain combines TRBV13 with TRBJ1-1; D not resolved. With 0 bases removed from V and 1 base from J, the gap between germline ends came to 6 bases. The CDR3 has 14 residues. The germline V gene has CDR1 PRHDT and CDR2 FYEKMQ (reference sequence).

This clonotype has just a few counts. The rearrangement joins TRBV5-4 to TRBJ2-7; the D gene could be TRBD1 or TRBD2 (5 bases each). Germline V gene lookup returns CDR1 SGHNT and CDR2 YYREEE (reference sequence). This CDR3 is 13 amino acids long. The V end was cut by 2 bases, the J end by 4 bases, with 10 bases between. The CDR3 coding sequence is TGTGCCAGCAGCTTTTATGGGGGTTACGAGCAGTACTTC. Protein: CASSFYGGYEQYF.

V and J are TRBV6-1 and TRBJ1-5; D is ambiguous. The CDR3 is 15 amino acids. Germline V gives CDR1 MNHNS, CDR2 SASEGT. Trimming stripped 2 bases from V and 6 bases from J, with 14 bases between. CDR3 amino acids: CASSELGVEGQPQHF. As DNA, the CDR3 is TGTGCCAGCAGTGAATTGGGCGTTGAAGGTCAGCCCCAGCATTTT.

The rearrangement joins TRBV19 to TRBJ2-7; D might be TRBD2 (6 bases). Per the germline V gene, CDR1 is LNHDA and CDR2 is SQIVND (reference sequence). V lost 4 bases to trimming and J lost 5 bases, with 12 bases between them. The CDR3 consists of 13 residues. The CDR3 loop reads CASSTEGLNEQYF. The CDR3 DNA is TGTGCCAGTAGTACGGAGGGACTCAACGAGCAGTACTTC.

This rearrangement joins TRBV12-3 or TRBV12-4 to TRBJ2-3; D unresolved. Trimming removed 2 bases from V and 5 bases from J, with 23 bases in between. CDR3 size: 18 residues. The CDR3 DNA reads as TGTGCCAGCAGTTTAATCGGTGGGCAGTCTATTGTGGGAGATACGCAGTATTTT. This gives the protein CASSLIGGQSIVGDTQYF.

The chain couples TRBV3-1 to TRBJ2-2, with a weak D call TRBD2 (6 bases). This CDR3 comprises 17 residues. The germline V gene has CDR1 LGHDT and CDR2 YNNKEL (reference sequence). V lost 2 bases and J 1 base, leaving 14 bases between the germline ends. DNA of the CDR3: TGTGCCAGCAGCCAACGGAGGGACCGCCTGAACACCGGGGAGCTGTTTTTT. It encodes CASSQRRDRLNTGELFF.

This chain connects TRBV5-1 to TRBJ2-1; D call uncertain. With 0 bases removed from V and 3 bases from J, the gap between germline ends came to 10 bases. The CDR3 runs 15 residues. CDR1 and CDR2 (germline): SGHRS, YFSETQ. The CDR3 region is CASSLEGSLYNEQFF. CDR3 DNA: TGCGCCAGCAGCTTGGAAGGTTCTCTCTACAATGAGCAGTTCTTC.

The chain links TRBV28 to TRBJ2-7; 8 nucleotides agree with TRBD2. This CDR3 is 14 amino acids long. In germline, CDR1 is MDHEN, CDR2 SYDVKM. V trimming: 8 bases; J trimming: 0 bases; junction bases outside the gene matches: 6. The CDR3 bases are TGTGCCAGCGGTCGGGGGGGATACTCCTACGAGCAGTACTTC. Translating gives CASGRGGYSYEQYF.